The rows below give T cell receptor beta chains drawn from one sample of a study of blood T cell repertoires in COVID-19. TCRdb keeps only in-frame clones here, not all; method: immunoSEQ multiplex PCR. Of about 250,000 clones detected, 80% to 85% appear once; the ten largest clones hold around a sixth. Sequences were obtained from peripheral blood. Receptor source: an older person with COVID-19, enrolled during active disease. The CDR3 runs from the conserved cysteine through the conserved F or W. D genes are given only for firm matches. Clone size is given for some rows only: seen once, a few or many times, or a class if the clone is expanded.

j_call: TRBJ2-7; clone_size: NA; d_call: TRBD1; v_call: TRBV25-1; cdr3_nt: TGTGCCAGCACCCGGGACAGGGACCTGGGTGAGCAGTACTTC; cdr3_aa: CASTRDRDLGEQYF
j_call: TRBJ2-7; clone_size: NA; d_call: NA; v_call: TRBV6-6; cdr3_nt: TGTGCCAGCAGTCAAGACGGGTACGAGCAGTACTTC; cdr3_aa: CASSQDGYEQYF
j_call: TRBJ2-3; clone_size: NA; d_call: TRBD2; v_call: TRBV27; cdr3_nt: TGTGCCAGCAGTTTAAATCTAGCGGGATACTCAGATACGCAGTATTTT; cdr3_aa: CASSLNLAGYSDTQYF
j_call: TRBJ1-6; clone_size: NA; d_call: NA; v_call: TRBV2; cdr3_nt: TGTGCCAGCAGTCGAAGACAAGGGGGGGCCAATTCACCCCTCCACTTT; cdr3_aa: CASSRRQGGANSPLHF
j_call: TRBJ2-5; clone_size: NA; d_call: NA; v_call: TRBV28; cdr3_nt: TGTGCCAGCAGTTTTCTCAGGGTTGGAGATTTTGAGGAGACCCAGTACTTC; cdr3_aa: CASSFLRVGDFEETQYF
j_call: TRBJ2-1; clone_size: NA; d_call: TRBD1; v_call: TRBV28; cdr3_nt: TGTGCCAGCAGTTCAACCAGGGGGCAGCAGTTCTTC; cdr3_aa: CASSSTRGQQFF
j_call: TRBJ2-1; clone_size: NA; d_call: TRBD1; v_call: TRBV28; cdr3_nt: TGTGCCAGCAGTCCCAGGCATATTAACAGGGGGAAGAATGAGCAGTTCTTC; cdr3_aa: CASSPRHINRGKNEQFF
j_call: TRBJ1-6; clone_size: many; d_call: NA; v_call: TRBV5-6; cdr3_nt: TGTGCCAGCAGCTTGGCCTCGGTAGATAATTCACCCCTCCACTTT; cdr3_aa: CASSLASVDNSPLHF
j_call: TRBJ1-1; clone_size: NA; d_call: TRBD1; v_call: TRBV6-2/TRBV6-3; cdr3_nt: TGTGCCAGCAGTCACCCCCTGACAGGGGGGAACACTGAAGCTTTCTTT; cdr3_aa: CASSHPLTGGNTEAFF
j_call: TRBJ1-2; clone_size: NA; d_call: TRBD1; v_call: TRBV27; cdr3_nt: TGTGCCAGCAGTATGGGACAGAGCTATGGCTACACCTTC; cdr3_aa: CASSMGQSYGYTF
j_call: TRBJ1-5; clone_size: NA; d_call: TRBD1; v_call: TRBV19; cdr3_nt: TGTGCCAGTAGTACCCGACAGGGTTTTAGCAATCAGCCCCAGCATTTT; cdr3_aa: CASSTRQGFSNQPQHF
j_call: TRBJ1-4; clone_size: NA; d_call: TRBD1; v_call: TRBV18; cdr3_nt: TGTGCCAGCTCCCCTAGTGGGCCAGGGGGCCCGGCTAATGAAAAACTGTTTTTT; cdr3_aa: CASSPSGPGGPANEKLFF
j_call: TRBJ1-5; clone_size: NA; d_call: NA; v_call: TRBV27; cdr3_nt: TGTGCCAGCAGCCCCTACCAGGGGCATCAGCCCCAGCATTTT; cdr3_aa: CASSPYQGHQPQHF
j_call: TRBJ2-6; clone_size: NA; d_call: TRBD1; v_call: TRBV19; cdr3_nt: TGTGCCAGTAATGCCCAAGGACAGGGGGTTGGGGCCAACGTCCTGACTTTC; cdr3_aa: CASNAQGQGVGANVLTF
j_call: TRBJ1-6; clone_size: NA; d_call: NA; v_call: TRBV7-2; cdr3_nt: TGTGCCAGCAGATATGCCGGGAGCAATAATTCACCCCTCCACTTT; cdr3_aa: CASRYAGSNNSPLHF
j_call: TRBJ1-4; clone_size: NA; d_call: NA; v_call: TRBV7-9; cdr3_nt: TGTGCCAGCAGCTTAGCGGACAGAGGGGAAAAACTGTTTTTT; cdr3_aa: CASSLADRGEKLFF
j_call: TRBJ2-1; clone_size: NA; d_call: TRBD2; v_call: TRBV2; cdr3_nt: TGTGCCAGCAGTTTCCGCCCGGGGGGCTACAATGAGCAGTTCTTC; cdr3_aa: CASSFRPGGYNEQFF
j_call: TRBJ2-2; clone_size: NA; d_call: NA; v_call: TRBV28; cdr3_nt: TGTGCCAGCAAACTAGGACAGTCGAACACCGGGGAGCTGTTTTTT; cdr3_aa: CASKLGQSNTGELFF